These 32 T cell receptor beta chains originate from one sample sequenced in a study of CD8 T cells in ankylosing spondylitis. General study findings and limits: There was a TCR beta motif, made of 7 or 8 highly homologous variants, that appeared characteristic of ankylosing spondylitis blood.

TCRdb re-called the 5' RACE reads with MiXCR, one entry per CDR3 protein. This table has roughly 90,000 distinct CDR3 sequences, approximately 8.9% appearing once. Antigens of these TCRs are unknown. Sample: blood, either unsorted or a sorted T cell fraction (not recorded which). The receptors shown here come from a male donor with ankylosing spondylitis.

Only a few counts were recorded for this clonotype. The chain uses TRBV25-1 and TRBJ2-2; the match to TRBD1 covers 7 bases. This CDR3 has 15 residues. Unmatched junction bases numbered 6, after V lost 3 bases and J lost 5 bases. Looked up from germline, CDR1 is MGHDK and CDR2 is SYGVNS. CDR3 loop: CASSDPKQGTGELFF. CDR3 bases: TGTGCCAGCAGTGACCCGAAACAGGGGACCGGGGAGCTGTTTTTT.

This clonotype was counted many times. The chain employs TRBV7-9 and TRBJ2-2, with a tentative D call TRBD2 (6 bases). Germline CDR1 is SEHNR and CDR2 is FQNEAQ (reference sequence). The CDR3 spans 13 residues. Trimming removed 8 bases from V and 5 bases from J, with 12 bases in between. The CDR3 DNA reads as TGTGCCAGCCCCTACGCGGGAACCGGGGAGCTGTTTTTT. It yields the protein CASPYAGTGELFF.

V is TRBV4-1 and J is TRBJ1-2; 7 positions agree with TRBD1. CDR1 is MGHRA and CDR2 is YSYEKL in the germline V gene. This CDR3 region has 16 residues. Trimming removed 3 bases from V and 7 bases from J; junction bases left unmatched: 14. CDR3 DNA sequence: TGCGCCAGCAGCCACTCGGTTGGGACAGCTGTAAGTGGCTACACCTTC. It yields the protein CASSHSVGTAVSGYTF.

This sequence joins TRBV25-1 and TRBJ2-1; 12 bases are a match to TRBD2. The V gene's germline CDR1 is MGHDK and CDR2 SYGVNS. The CDR3 runs 17 residues. The V gene end was trimmed by 4 bases and the J gene end by 0 bases; junction bases not matched to a gene: 4. The CDR3 loop reads CASSAGLAGSSYNEQFF. The CDR3 DNA follows: TGTGCCAGCAGTGCGGGACTAGCGGGTAGCTCCTACAATGAGCAGTTCTTC.

This clonotype was detected many times. The J gene is TRBJ2-1, the V gene TRBV10-3; tentatively, D is TRBD1 (5 bases). The CDR3 sequence is 14 residues long. Germline-derived CDR1 and CDR2 are ENHRY and SYGVKD. V lost 8 bases and J lost 3, with 14 bases in between. The CDR3: CAIGMTANYNEQFF. The CDR3 region has the DNA TGTGCCATCGGAATGACAGCAAACTACAATGAGCAGTTCTTC.

This clonotype was counted at least ten times. The rearrangement links TRBV20-1 to TRBJ2-1; TRBD1 aligns across 7 bases. V lost 5 bases to trimming and J lost 1 base; unmatched junction nucleotides: 5. The CDR3 spans 14 residues. The germline CDR1 and CDR2 sequences are DFQATT and SNEGSKA (reference sequence). The CDR3 loop is CSASDRASYNEQFF. CDR3 nucleotides: TGCAGTGCTTCCGACAGGGCATCCTACAATGAGCAGTTCTTC.

The sample holds many counts of this clonotype. The chain is built from TRBV27 and TRBJ2-5, with D possibly being TRBD2 (6 bases). The CDR3 is 14 amino acids. Trimming left V 10 bases short and J 0 bases short, with 15 bases between. Germline-derived CDR1 and CDR2 are MNHEY and SMNVEV (reference sequence). CDR3 residues: CATRDLQNQETQYF. DNA for the CDR3: TGTGCCACGCGGGACCTCCAAAACCAAGAGACCCAGTACTTC.

About this clonotype: Without the conserved terminal phenylalanine or tryptophan, this CDR3 likely stems from a read error. It is unclear where the CDR3 begins or ends on the DNA, so no DNA is shown, and the CDR3 is as TCRdb lists it. The chain is built from TRBV12-3 or TRBV12-4 and TRBJ2-5; the table names TRBD1, a call not compared with the DNA. Ends included, the CDR3 has 12 residues. The chain's CDR3 is CASTPQGLETYS.

This clonotype was seen only a few times. The V call is TRBV11-2, the J call TRBJ2-5; D assignment may be TRBD1 or TRBD2 (5 bases each). The CDR3 is made up of 15 amino acids. The germline gives CDR1 SGHAT, CDR2 FQNNGV. Between the trimmed V and J ends, which lost 6 bases and 4 bases, there was a span of 18 bases. CDR3 loop: CASRIWDASTETQYF. The CDR3 nucleotides are TGTGCCAGCAGAATATGGGACGCAAGCACAGAGACCCAGTACTTC.

V gene TRBV5-5 combines with J gene TRBJ2-1, with D tentatively TRBD2 (6 bases). Germline-derived CDR1 and CDR2 are SGHKS and YYEKEE (reference sequence). V was clipped by 0 bases and J by 9 bases, with 19 bases between them. The CDR3 runs 16 residues. In DNA, the CDR3 is TGTGCCAGCAGCTTGGGTCTAGTGGGAGGTCAGAGTGAGCAGTTCTTC. Translating gives CASSLGLVGGQSEQFF.

This clonotype was seen ten or more times. This sequence joins TRBV7-9 and TRBJ1-4, with 10 nucleotides matching TRBD1. This CDR3 comprises 17 residues. Germline trimming cut 4 bases from V and 8 bases from J; bases unmatched to any gene: 13. Germline values: CDR1 SEHNR, CDR2 FQNEAQ (reference sequence). In nucleotides, the CDR3 is TGTGCCAGCAGCTCCCCATTAGACGACAGGGGGCGGGAAAAACTGTTTTTT. Its protein product is CASSSPLDDRGREKLFF.

The chain employs TRBV12-3 or TRBV12-4 and TRBJ2-7; 9 bases are a match to TRBD2. V gave up 7 bases and J gave up 3 bases; unmatched junction bases: 10. CDR3 size: 15 residues. CDR3 nucleotide sequence: TGTGCCAGCACCGCTACGGGACTAGCCATCTACGAGCAGTACTTC. This encodes CASTATGLAIYEQYF.

This clonotype was detected a few times. The CDR3 nucleotides are TGTGCCAGCAGCGTGGAAACTGGGACCGGGGGTGAAGCTTTCTTT. Encoded protein: CASSVETGTGGEAFF. The chain joins TRBV9 to TRBJ1-1; maybe TRBD1 (5 bases). The CDR3 has 15 amino acids. V lost 2 bases and J 7 bases, leaving 18 bases between the germline ends. CDR1 is SGDLS, CDR2 YYNGEE, per germline.

This clonotype was counted a few times. The CDR3 protein is CASSQDPVWGRSSPLHF. The CDR3 coding sequence is TGCGCCAGCAGCCAAGACCCGGTGTGGGGCCGGAGTTCACCCCTCCACTTT. The V and J genes are TRBV4-1 and TRBJ1-6; maybe TRBD1 (5 bases). In germline, CDR1 is MGHRA, CDR2 YSYEKL. Trimming cost V 0 bases and J 9 bases, with 18 bases left between them. This CDR3 has 17 residues.

The chain employs TRBV28 and TRBJ1-5; tentatively, D is TRBD1 (5 bases). The CDR3 is 14 residues long. From germline, CDR1 is MDHEN and CDR2 SYDVKM. The V gene lost 3 bases and the J gene lost 4 bases, with 10 bases spanning the gap. The CDR3 here is CASSFRDGNQPQHF. The CDR3 DNA is TGTGCCAGCAGTTTCCGGGACGGTAATCAGCCCCAGCATTTT.

A few counts support this clonotype. The gene calls are TRBV10-2 and TRBJ2-2; 9 bases are shared with TRBD1. Germline CDR1 is WSHSY and CDR2 is SAAADI. V lost 6 bases, J lost 7 bases, and 9 bases stayed unmatched. The CDR3 consists of 15 residues. CDR3 sequence (DNA): TGCGCCAGCAGCGTACCGGGACAGGGTGTCGGGGAGCTGTTTTTT. Its protein is CASSVPGQGVGELFF.

This clonotype was counted a few times. The chain has TRBV4-1 and TRBJ2-5; 8 bases map to TRBD1. There are 14 residues in the CDR3. V lost 5 bases, J lost 1 base, and 3 bases stayed unmatched. Germline CDR1 MGHRA, CDR2 YSYEKL. CDR3 sequence reads: CASSGQGPQETQYF. The CDR3 DNA sequence: TGCGCCAGCAGCGGACAGGGTCCCCAAGAGACCCAGTACTTC.

This chain links TRBV9 with TRBJ1-3; no clear D. V gave up 1 base and J gave up 0 bases, with 11 bases separating them. This CDR3 region has 16 residues. Germline values: CDR1 SGDLS, CDR2 YYNGEE. For the CDR3, the DNA is TGTGCCAGCAGCGTAATGTCGACGTCCTCTGGAAACACCATATATTTT. It translates to CASSVMSTSSGNTIYF.

This clonotype was observed a single time. The rearrangement joins TRBV7-2 to TRBJ2-7; no reliable D call. V was cut by 2 bases and J by 9 bases, with 5 bases left in between. This CDR3 is 10 amino acids long. Germline V lookup: CDR1 SGHTA, CDR2 FQGNSA. The CDR3 region has the DNA TGTGCCAGCAGCTTATTCCGGCAGTACGTC. Encoded protein: CASSLFRQYV.

In this sample, this clonotype turned up a few times. The chain uses TRBV9 and TRBJ1-3; 7 nucleotides agree with TRBD1. Germline values: CDR1 SGDLS, CDR2 YYNGEE. The CDR3 spans 14 residues. The J segment lost 4 bases and the V segment lost 4 bases, leaving 5 bases of the junction unmatched. The CDR3, as DNA: TGTGCCAGCAGCTTTCGGGACAGCGGAAACACCATATATTTT. This gives the protein CASSFRDSGNTIYF. Full variable domain (remainder filled in from reference TRBV9 and TRBJ1-3): DSGVTQTPKHLITATGQRVTLRCSPRSGDLSVYWYQQSLDQGLQFLIQYYNGEERAKGNILERFSAQQFPDLHSELNLSSLELGDSALYFCASSFRDSGNTIYFGEGSWLTVV.

This clonotype turned up a few times. The V and J genes are TRBV9 and TRBJ2-1; 13 positions match TRBD2. CDR1 and CDR2 from the germline V gene are SGDLS and YYNGEE. This CDR3 comprises 14 residues. V dropped 6 bases and J dropped 5; count of bases not matched to a gene: 2. The CDR3 DNA reads as TGTGCCAGCACCGGACTAGCGGGAGACAATGAGCAGTTCTTC. This translates into CASTGLAGDNEQFF.

This clonotype came up a few times. The gene calls are TRBV7-2 and TRBJ2-7; 9 nucleotides match TRBD2. The CDR3 covers 15 residues. The junction had 7 bases not matched to a gene; V was cut back by 1 base and J by 6 bases. Germline loops: CDR1 SGHTA, CDR2 FQGNSA. The CDR3 protein is CASSLVAGGPGEQYV. CDR3 nucleotides: TGTGCCAGCAGCTTAGTTGCGGGAGGGCCGGGCGAGCAGTACGTC.

Note on this clonotype: One end of the junction is discordant with germline, which a read error may explain. V is TRBV11-2 and J is TRBJ1-3; D gene unclear. The CDR3 is 13 residues long. CDR1 SGHAT and CDR2 FQNNGV come from the germline V gene. The CDR3 bases are TGTGCCAGCAGCTTAATGGGGTTAAACACCATATTTTTT. It is translated as CASSLMGLNTIFF.

Ten or more counts support this clonotype. The rearrangement uses TRBV5-1 and TRBJ1-1; tentative D call: TRBD1 (6 bases). This CDR3 comprises 17 residues. V lost 4 bases, J lost 1 base, and 20 bases lay in between. Per the germline V gene, CDR1 is SGHRS and CDR2 is YFSETQ. The CDR3: CASSGGQLITRNTEAFF. The CDR3 DNA reads TGCGCCAGCAGCGGTGGACAGTTAATTACCAGGAACACTGAAGCTTTCTTT.

This chain links TRBV21-1 with TRBJ1-1. TRBV21-1 is described as a pseudogene. This CDR3 has 14 residues. The DNA of the CDR3 is TGTGCCAGCAGCAAAGCCTGGCAGTGCACTGAAGCTTTCTTT. This gives the protein CASSKAWQCTEAFF.

The chain employs TRBV6-6 and TRBJ1-1; perhaps TRBD1 as D (5 bases). The CDR3 loop spans 13 amino acids. V lost 8 bases and J lost 1, with 11 bases in between. Germline V CDR1 and CDR2: MNHNY, SVGAGI (reference sequence). The CDR3 is CASSDNQNTEAFF. CDR3 DNA: TGTGCCAGCTCGGACAACCAGAACACTGAAGCTTTCTTT.

This clonotype was recorded many times. This chain links TRBV19 with TRBJ2-1; D unclear. The germline V gene encodes CDR1 LNHDA and CDR2 SQIVND (reference sequence). The CDR3 is 13 residues long. V was cut by 6 bases and J by 4 bases, with 10 bases left in between. The CDR3 region has the DNA TGTGCCAGTAGCCTCGACACGTACAATGAGCAGTTCTTC. This encodes CASSLDTYNEQFF. The full variable domain, its missing parts supplied by reference TRBV19 and TRBJ2-1, is DGGITQSPKYLFRKEGQNVTLSCEQNLNHDAMYWYRQDPGQGLRLIYYSQIVNDFQKGDIAEGYSVSREKKESFPLTVTSAQKNPTAFYLCASSLDTYNEQFFGPGTRLTVL.

The table lists this clonotype with many counts. V gene TRBV12-3 or TRBV12-4 combines with J gene TRBJ2-1; tentatively, D is TRBD1 (5 bases). V was trimmed by 1 base and J by 5 bases, leaving 9 bases between them. This CDR3 has 14 residues. The CDR3 DNA reads as TGTGCCAGCAGTTTAGTTGGGGCCGACAATGAGCAGTTCTTC. Translating gives CASSLVGADNEQFF.

This clonotype was recorded a few times. The genes are TRBV20-1 and TRBJ2-7; D call uncertain. Germline loops: CDR1 DFQATT, CDR2 SNEGSKA (reference sequence). The V end lost 2 bases, the J end lost 3 bases, and 11 bases lay between the germline ends. The CDR3 is 13 amino acids. The CDR3 DNA reads as TGCAGTGCTAGAAGTTCGGAACGCTACGAGCAGTACTTC. Protein: CSARSSERYEQYF.

This CDR3 reads CSASLAGAAFF. As DNA, the CDR3 is TGCAGTGCTAGCTTGGCCGGGGCAGCTTTCTTT. V and J are TRBV20-1 and TRBJ1-1, with a possible D match to TRBD1 (5 bases). CDR1 is DFQATT, CDR2 SNEGSKA, per germline (reference sequence). The V end lost 3 bases, the J end lost 10 bases, and 12 bases lay between the germline ends. There are 11 residues in the CDR3.

This chain connects TRBV29-1 to TRBJ2-7, with 10 positions matching TRBD2. With V trimmed by 7 bases and J by 4 bases, 13 bases remained unmatched. Germline CDR1 and CDR2: SQVTM and ANQGSEA. The CDR3 length is 15 residues. The CDR3 DNA sequence: TGCAGCGCGGCACTAGCGGGACTGGGGGGGTACGAGCAGTACTTC. It codes for CSAALAGLGGYEQYF.

The chain uses TRBV24-1 and TRBJ2-1; D might be TRBD2 (6 bases). This CDR3 spans 16 amino acids. Trimming took off 3 bases at V and 5 bases at J, with 16 bases between the two ends. Germline V gene data show CDR1 as KGHDR and CDR2 as SFDVKD. The CDR3 region is CATSDIGTVGDNEQFF. The CDR3 nucleotides are TGTGCCACCAGTGATATCGGGACTGTTGGCGACAATGAGCAGTTCTTC.